Following are 20 T cell receptor beta chains from one sample sequenced in a study of regulatory T cells in long-lasting Graves disease. Construction of TCR beta libraries relied on iRepertoire HTBI primers and on Arm-PCR targeting CDR3 regions. TCRdb re-analysed the multiplex PCR reads in MiXCR, keeping a single row per CDR3 protein. The repertoire includes about 460,000 distinct CDR3 sequences, 22% of them detected once, and about an eighth sits in the top ten. Specified time point: persistent/refractory GD, antithyroid drugs over 5 years with positive TRAb. The authors made the TCR library using RNA they extracted from PBMCs. The sample was peripheral blood mononuclear cells (PBMCs), taken when the disease was refractory, from a patient treated with antithyroid drugs. These receptors originate from a female donor with Graves disease.

The V call is TRBV5-1, the J call TRBJ1-1; weak D call: TRBD1 (6 bases). The CDR3 is 13 amino acids. CDR1 and CDR2 from the germline V gene are SGHRS and YFSETQ. Trimming removed 2 bases at V and 6 bases at J, with 11 bases between. As DNA, the CDR3 is TGCGCCAGCAGCTTCCAGGGGTTCGCTGAAGCTTTCTTT. Its translation: CASSFQGFAEAFF.

The chain joins TRBV7-9 to TRBJ1-6, with 10 bases aligning to TRBD1. The CDR3 is 12 amino acids. The V segment lost 3 bases and the J segment 16 bases; nucleotides outside the gene matches: 3. The germline gives CDR1 SEHNR, CDR2 FQNEAQ (reference sequence). The DNA of the CDR3 is TGTGCCAGCAGCTTTGGGACAGGGGTTCTCCACTTT. Translated: CASSFGTGVLHF.

The sample holds many counts of this clonotype. The gene calls are TRBV20-1 and TRBJ1-5; TRBD1 matches at 7 bases. The length of the CDR3 is 12 residues. V shed 6 bases and J 7 bases; nucleotides not matched to a gene: 6. Germline loops: CDR1 DFQATT, CDR2 SNEGSKA (reference sequence). The CDR3 sequence is CSAPGTDQPQHF. Here the CDR3 DNA reads TGCAGTGCCCCCGGGACAGACCAGCCCCAGCATTTT.

The rearrangement joins TRBV28 to TRBJ1-2; TRBD1 agrees at 10 bases. The CDR3 is 15 amino acids. Germline values: CDR1 MDHEN, CDR2 SYDVKM. Unmatched junction bases numbered 8, after V lost 6 bases and J lost 4 bases. The CDR3 bases are TGTGCCAGCAGCACCGGGACAGGGGTAGGCTATGGCTACACCTTC. Translated: CASSTGTGVGYGYTF.

This clonotype has only a few counts. The chain couples TRBV9 to TRBJ2-2, with TRBD2 identical over 9 bases. Germline V gene data show CDR1 as SGDLS and CDR2 as YYNGEE. The CDR3 totals 16 residues. Trimming removed 4 bases from V and 8 bases from J; junction bases left unmatched: 12. The CDR3 here is CASSSLTSGLAGELFF. Here the CDR3 DNA reads TGTGCCAGCAGCAGCTTGACTAGCGGCTTAGCTGGGGAGCTGTTTTTT.

This clonotype occurred a few times. V is TRBV7-6 and J is TRBJ1-2, with a possible D match to TRBD1 (5 bases). This CDR3 contains 14 residues. Germline V gives CDR1 SGHVS, CDR2 FNYEAQ. With 5 bases removed from V and 7 bases from J, the gap between germline ends came to 17 bases. CDR3 DNA sequence: TGTGCCAGCAGCGCCACAGGTCTCCTAGGTGGCTACACCTTC. Protein sequence: CASSATGLLGGYTF.

The rearrangement uses TRBV6-2 or TRBV6-3 and TRBJ1-5; TRBD1 aligns across 10 bases. The CDR3 covers 18 residues. With V trimmed by 4 bases and J by 5 bases, 14 bases remained unmatched. Germline loops: CDR1 MNHEY, CDR2 SVGEGT. This CDR3 reads CASSSTPGQGNRYQPQHF. CDR3 sequence (DNA): TGTGCCAGCAGTTCTACACCGGGACAGGGGAATCGATATCAGCCCCAGCATTTT.

The sample holds many counts of this clonotype. The genes are TRBV7-2 and TRBJ1-2; D is possibly TRBD1 (6 bases). The CDR3 length is 14 residues. CDR1 is SGHTA, CDR2 FQGNSA, per germline. Trimming shortened V by 5 bases and J by 8 bases, and 18 bases separated the two germline ends. The CDR3 region is CASSPGEGLGGYTF. In DNA form, the CDR3 reads TGTGCCAGCAGCCCAGGGGAGGGACTGGGAGGCTACACCTTC.

There are many counts of this clonotype. J is TRBJ2-5 and V is TRBV5-1; 12 bases are shared with TRBD2. CDR3 size: 16 residues. Per the germline V gene, CDR1 is SGHRS and CDR2 is YFSETQ. The junction had 4 bases not matched to a gene; V was cut back by 0 bases and J by 4 bases. The CDR3: CASSLDTSGGSETQYF. The CDR3 DNA sequence: TGCGCCAGCAGCTTGGATACTAGCGGGGGGTCAGAGACCCAGTACTTC.

This clonotype was recorded a few times. The chain couples TRBV9 to TRBJ2-1; D gene uncertain. Trimming removed 3 bases at V and 9 bases at J, with 10 bases between. Germline assignment: CDR1 SGDLS and CDR2 YYNGEE. The CDR3 extends over 12 amino acids. CDR3 amino acids: CASSAASGEQFF. The CDR3 DNA reads TGTGCCAGCAGCGCCGCGTCAGGTGAGCAGTTCTTC.

The chain employs TRBV30 and TRBJ1-1, with TRBD1 identical over 7 bases. Germline V gene data show CDR1 as GTSNPN and CDR2 as SVGIG (reference sequence). The CDR3 sequence is 11 residues long. Trimming removed 4 bases from V and 8 bases from J; junction bases left unmatched: 4. The CDR3 DNA reads as TGTGCCTGGACCCCGGGACAGGAAGCTTTCTTT. Its translation is CAWTPGQEAFF.

This clonotype was seen a handful of times. V and J are TRBV7-9 and TRBJ2-7; D is perhaps TRBD2 (6 bases). The CDR3 runs to 14 residues. V lost 5 bases to trimming and J lost 1 base, with 12 bases between them. The germline gives CDR1 SEHNR, CDR2 FQNEAQ (reference sequence). DNA of the CDR3: TGTGCCAGCAGCGAACCCGGGGGATCCTACGAGCAGTACTTC. It codes for CASSEPGGSYEQYF.

The V and J genes are TRBV20-1 and TRBJ2-1; D is perhaps TRBD1 (8 bases). This CDR3 is built from 16 residues. Trimming took off 5 bases at V and 1 base at J, with 18 bases between the two ends. The V gene's germline CDR1 is DFQATT and CDR2 SNEGSKA (reference sequence). CDR3 loop: CSARGGGTGSYNEQFF. The DNA of the CDR3 is TGCAGTGCTCGAGGGGGGGGGACAGGATCCTACAATGAGCAGTTCTTC.

The rearrangement links TRBV6-1 to TRBJ1-1; TRBD1 might be the D (5 bases). The germline V gene has CDR1 MNHNS and CDR2 SASEGT. The CDR3 covers 20 residues. Trimming pared 5 bases from V and 1 base from J, leaving 29 bases between. The CDR3 DNA sequence: TGTGCCAGCAGTCCCCCAGGACTAGGGACGGCCCGCCGAGGGAACACTGAAGCTTTCTTT. Its protein product is CASSPPGLGTARRGNTEAFF.

This clonotype was recorded at least ten times. The chain combines TRBV10-3 with TRBJ2-7, with 13 bases aligning to TRBD2. The junction had 6 bases not matched to a gene; V was cut back by 2 bases and J by 5 bases. The CDR3 contains 16 residues. Germline values: CDR1 ENHRY, CDR2 SYGVKD. As DNA, the CDR3 is TGTGCCATCAGTGAGCCCGGACTAGCGGGGGTCGACGAGCAGTACTTC. This codes for CAISEPGLAGVDEQYF.

The chain is built from TRBV19 and TRBJ2-5; possibly TRBD2 for D (6 bases). The CDR3 extends over 14 amino acids. V lost 4 bases and J 1 base, leaving 10 bases between the germline ends. Germline values: CDR1 LNHDA, CDR2 SQIVND (reference sequence). The CDR3 sequence is CASSSGNSQETQYF. Written as DNA, the CDR3 is TGTGCCAGTAGTAGCGGGAACAGCCAAGAGACCCAGTACTTC.

This clonotype was seen a few times. The chain is built from TRBV6-1 and TRBJ1-5; tentatively, D is TRBD1 (6 bases). The CDR3 runs to 14 residues. V was trimmed by 8 bases and J by 5 bases, leaving 16 bases between them. Looked up from germline, CDR1 is MNHNS and CDR2 is SASEGT. The CDR3 DNA follows: TGTGCCAGCCGGGGGGGGCCCGCCCATCAGCCCCAGCATTTT. Translated: CASRGGPAHQPQHF.

This chain joins TRBV7-3 and TRBJ2-1; 9 bases map to TRBD2. This CDR3 has 15 residues. CDR1 is SGHTA, CDR2 FQGTGA, per germline. V was pared by 5 bases and J by 0 bases, with 2 bases of the junction left unmatched. Here the CDR3 reads CASSPAGGSYNEQFF. The CDR3, as DNA: TGTGCCAGCAGCCCAGCGGGGGGCTCCTACAATGAGCAGTTCTTC. Looking up the rest from reference TRBV7-3 and TRBJ2-1 gives the full variable domain: GAGVSQTPSNKVTEKGKYVELRCDPISGHTALYWYRQSLGQGPEFLIYFQGTGAADDSGLPNDRFFAVRPEGSVSTLKIQRTERGDSAVYLCASSPAGGSYNEQFFGPGTRLTVL.

There are many counts of this clonotype. The CDR3 spells CASSLALGGTEAFF. Here the CDR3 DNA reads TGTGCCAGCAGCTTAGCGTTGGGTGGCACTGAAGCTTTCTTT. This chain connects TRBV7-2 to TRBJ1-1; D gene unclear. Germline V gives CDR1 SGHTA, CDR2 FQGNSA. The V end was cut by 0 bases, the J end by 4 bases, with 9 bases between. The CDR3 is 14 amino acids.

This clonotype was seen at least ten times. CDR3 DNA: TGTGCCTGGAGTGCAGTCGGGGAGACCCAGTACTTC. It is translated as CAWSAVGETQYF. The rearrangement links TRBV30 to TRBJ2-5; D is uncertain. The CDR3 runs 12 residues. Germline loops: CDR1 GTSNPN, CDR2 SVGIG (reference sequence). Trimming removed 1 base at V and 5 bases at J, with 8 bases between.